Below, 21 T cell receptor beta chains from the same sample are listed, as sequenced in a study of CD8+ T cells in alopecia areata. cDNA serving as the sequencing template came from extracted, reverse transcribed RNA. Profiling relied on immunoSEQ multiplex PCR, and the TCRdb table lists in-frame clones only, not all of them. The sample has over 150,000 clones; roughly 59% are singletons. The sample in question was CD4+ T cells sorted from blood, obtained at week 0. Receptor source: a human donor with alopecia areata.

In this sample, this clone turned up a few times. The chain carries TRBV29-1 and TRBJ1-2; D not certain. The CDR3 has 13 residues. V dropped 6 bases and J dropped 6 bases, with 17 bases sitting between them. Germline lookup yields CDR1 SQVTM and CDR2 ANQGSEA. Here the CDR3 DNA reads TGCAGCGTAGTAAGACTCCCAGAACATGGCTACACCTTC. It is translated as CSVVRLPEHGYTF.

V usage is TRBV28 and J usage is TRBJ1-2; 7 nucleotides line up with TRBD1. Germline values: CDR1 MDHEN, CDR2 SYDVKM. This CDR3 comprises 13 residues. The ends lost 6 bases at V and 6 bases at J; junction bases unmatched: 7. The CDR3 DNA sequence: TGTGCCAGCAGGACAGGGACCGGCCATGGCTACACCTTC. Translated: CASRTGTGHGYTF.

The J gene is TRBJ2-7, the V gene TRBV29-1; 8 bases match TRBD1. J gave up 3 bases and V 4 bases, and 8 bases lay outside the gene matches. This CDR3 has 14 residues. Germline V gene data show CDR1 as SQVTM and CDR2 as ANQGSEA. CDR3 coding DNA: TGCAGCGTTGTACTTTGGACAGGGAGCTACGAGCAGTACTTC. Encoded protein: CSVVLWTGSYEQYF.

This sequence joins TRBV25-1 and TRBJ2-7, with 10 bases aligning to TRBD1. Trimming cost V 3 bases and J 6 bases; bases outside gene matches: 5. The CDR3 sequence is 14 residues long. Germline V gives CDR1 MGHDK, CDR2 SYGVNS. The CDR3 loop is CASSEWRTGGEQYF. The CDR3 bases are TGTGCCAGCAGTGAGTGGAGGACAGGGGGCGAGCAGTACTTC.

This clone appeared a few times. This chain joins TRBV29-1 and TRBJ2-7; tentatively, D is TRBD2 (6 bases). V shed 6 bases and J shed 2 bases, with 17 bases lying between them. This CDR3 spans 14 amino acids. Looked up from germline, CDR1 is SQVTM and CDR2 is ANQGSEA. The CDR3 region is CSVVIDREPYEQYF. The CDR3 nucleotides read TGCAGCGTCGTAATTGACCGGGAGCCCTACGAGCAGTACTTC.

In its sample, this clone was seen a few times. The rearrangement uses TRBV5-1 and TRBJ2-1, with D maybe TRBD2 (6 bases). The CDR3 is 13 residues long. Germline loops: CDR1 SGHRS, CDR2 YFSETQ. The V and J ends lost 0 bases and 6 bases respectively, with 7 bases between them. Here the CDR3 reads CASSLVGGNEQFF. For the CDR3, the DNA is TGCGCCAGCAGCTTGGTCGGGGGCAATGAGCAGTTCTTC. Variable domain in full (rest from reference TRBV5-1 and TRBJ2-1): KAGVTQTPRYLIKTRGQQVTLSCSPISGHRSVSWYQQTPGQGLQFLFEYFSETQRNKGNFPGRFSGRQFSNSRSEMNVSTLELGDSALYLCASSLVGGNEQFFGPGTRLTVL.

This chain uses TRBV9 with TRBJ2-3; D is perhaps TRBD1 or TRBD2 (5 bases each). V lost 1 base and J 0 bases, leaving 18 bases between the germline ends. CDR3 length equals 18 residues. Germline CDR1 and CDR2: SGDLS and YYNGEE. Written as DNA, the CDR3 is TGTGCCAGCAGCGTATCTGAGGGGAAGCTATCTAGCACAGATACGCAGTATTTT. It codes for CASSVSEGKLSSTDTQYF. The full variable domain, its missing parts supplied by reference TRBV9 and TRBJ2-3, is DSGVTQTPKHLITATGQRVTLRCSPRSGDLSVYWYQQSLDQGLQFLIQYYNGEERAKGNILERFSAQQFPDLHSELNLSSLELGDSALYFCASSVSEGKLSSTDTQYFGPGTRLTVL.

The chain joins TRBV29-1 to TRBJ2-1, with 11 bases identical to TRBD1. Germline lookup yields CDR1 SQVTM and CDR2 ANQGSEA. This CDR3 is 13 amino acids long. V shed 6 bases and J 4 bases; nucleotides not matched to a gene: 2. The CDR3 DNA sequence: TGCAGCGTGGGGGACAGGGGGTACAATGAGCAGTTCTTC. Translating it yields CSVGDRGYNEQFF.

The chain is built from TRBV10-1 and TRBJ1-2, with TRBD1 identical over 8 bases. CDR1 and CDR2 from the germline V gene are WNHNN and SYGVQD (reference sequence). The junction had 6 bases not matched to a gene; V was cut back by 3 bases and J by 6 bases. This CDR3 is 14 amino acids long. Written as DNA, the CDR3 is TGCGCCAGCAGTGACCAGGACAGGGCCAATGGCTACACCTTC. Translation gives CASSDQDRANGYTF.

Remarks on this clone: Mismatch with germline at one junction end may stem from a read error. The chain is built from TRBV10-3 and TRBJ2-3; 8 bases align to TRBD1. Looked up from germline, CDR1 is ENHRY and CDR2 is SYGVKD. There are 16 residues in the CDR3. For the CDR3, the DNA is TGTGCCAGCAGTGACTCGAGGGGACAGGGCACAGATACGCAGTATTTT. It encodes CASSDSRGQGTDTQYF.

V is TRBV15 and J is TRBJ1-2; 8 bases fit TRBD1. Trimming cost V 1 base and J 5 bases; bases outside gene matches: 3. Germline V gene data show CDR1 as LNHNV and CDR2 as YYDKDF (reference sequence). The CDR3 is 14 amino acids. In DNA form, the CDR3 reads TGTGCCACCAGCAGAGCGGGACAGGTTTATGGCTACACCTTC. Translation gives CATSRAGQVYGYTF.

This chain joins TRBV5-1 and TRBJ1-2; 9 nucleotides match TRBD1. The V segment lost 4 bases and the J segment 4 bases; nucleotides outside the gene matches: 8. The CDR3 is 15 amino acids. The V gene's germline CDR1 is SGHRS and CDR2 YFSETQ. The CDR3 sequence: CASSRTGGEVYGYTF. CDR3 bases: TGCGCCAGCAGCCGCACAGGGGGCGAGGTCTATGGCTACACCTTC.

This clone appeared once. The rearrangement uses TRBV5-1 and TRBJ2-2; 7 bases line up with TRBD1. The trim removed 0 bases at V and 4 bases at J, leaving 3 bases unmatched. The CDR3 totals 15 residues. In germline, CDR1 is SGHRS, CDR2 YFSETQ. CDR3 loop: CASSLGQGGTGELFF. The CDR3 bases are TGCGCCAGCAGCTTGGGACAGGGTGGCACCGGGGAGCTGTTTTTT.

This clone was observed a handful of times. The CDR3 protein is CASSHTGQANSGNTIYF. The DNA of the CDR3 is TGTGCCAGCAGCCATACGGGACAGGCTAACTCTGGAAACACCATATATTTT. The rearrangement joins TRBV14 to TRBJ1-3, with 8 bases that match TRBD1. Per the germline V gene, CDR1 is SGHDN and CDR2 is FVKESK. J gave up 0 bases and V 3 bases, and 7 bases lay outside the gene matches. This CDR3 contains 17 residues.

In this sample, this clone is medium-sized. The genes are TRBV4-3 and TRBJ1-6; TRBD1 might be the D (6 bases). This CDR3 has 17 residues. The germline CDR1 and CDR2 sequences are LGHNA and YSLEER. Deletions cut 1 base from V and 5 bases from J, with 15 bases between. The DNA for the CDR3 is TGCGCCAGCAGCCAAGTTACGGGGGGCGCGAATAATTCACCCCTCCACTTT. Translation gives CASSQVTGGANNSPLHF.

In its sample, this clone was seen a few times. The chain is built from TRBV4-2 and TRBJ2-1; 10 bases match TRBD2. This CDR3 is built from 17 residues. Unmatched junction bases numbered 11, after V lost 2 bases and J lost 7 bases. Germline-derived CDR1 and CDR2 are LGHNA and YNFKEQ. The CDR3 nucleotides read TGTGCCAGCAGCCAACCCGAAGGCGCTAGCGGGGGTAATGAGCAGTTCTTC. Protein product: CASSQPEGASGGNEQFF.

This clone was seen a few times. V and J are TRBV4-3 and TRBJ2-7, with D hard to call. Trimming shortened V by 0 bases and J by 2 bases, and 14 bases separated the two germline ends. The CDR3 contains 16 residues. Per the germline V gene, CDR1 is LGHNA and CDR2 is YSLEER. CDR3 in DNA: TGCGCCAGCAGCCAAGACCGATACGGCAGCACCTACGAGCAGTACTTC. Residues: CASSQDRYGSTYEQYF.

J is TRBJ2-1 and V is TRBV30; 10 bases fit TRBD2. Germline V gene data show CDR1 as GTSNPN and CDR2 as SVGIG (reference sequence). The CDR3 is made up of 15 amino acids. V was clipped by 2 bases and J by 6 bases; unmatched bases: 7. The CDR3 sequence: CAWSFGSGGANEQFF. Written as DNA, the CDR3 is TGTGCCTGGAGTTTTGGGAGCGGGGGGGCCAATGAGCAGTTCTTC.

This sequence joins TRBV11-2 and TRBJ2-5, with 11 bases identical to TRBD2. Trimming took 4 bases from V and 7 from J; bases not matched to a gene: 5. This CDR3 region has 14 residues. CDR1 SGHAT and CDR2 FQNNGV come from the germline V gene. The CDR3 coding sequence is TGTGCCAGCAGCTCAGATCTAGCGGGGGGGACCCAGTACTTC. Translating gives CASSSDLAGGTQYF. Based on the CDR3 plus reference TRBV11-2 and TRBJ2-5, the full variable domain is EAGVAQSPRYKIIEKRQSVAFWCNPISGHATLYWYQQILGQGPKLLIQFQNNGVVDDSQLPKDRFSAERLKGVDSTLKIQPAKLEDSAVYLCASSSDLAGGTQYFGPGTRLLVL.

Only a few counts were recorded for this clone. The chain links TRBV29-1 to TRBJ2-5; maybe TRBD2 (7 bases). The CDR3 runs 14 residues. V was pared by 5 bases and J by 5 bases, with 18 bases between. CDR1 is SQVTM, CDR2 ANQGSEA, per germline. The CDR3 sequence: CSVLLRGAVETQYF. The CDR3 DNA sequence: TGCAGCGTTCTACTACGGGGGGCGGTGGAGACCCAGTACTTC.

The rearrangement joins TRBV5-6 to TRBJ1-2; 7 bases align to TRBD1. Germline CDR1 and CDR2: SGHDT and YYEEEE. V lost 4 bases, J lost 5 bases, and 5 bases stayed unmatched. The CDR3 extends over 13 amino acids. The CDR3 region is CASSPQGKYGYTF. CDR3 sequence (DNA): TGTGCCAGCAGCCCACAGGGGAAGTATGGCTACACCTTC.